This passage covers 18 T cell receptor beta chains from one sample sequenced in a study of response to subunit inactivated influenza vaccine. TCRdb fed the RT-PCR reads into MiXCR, producing one record per CDR3 protein. The sample contains around 580,000 distinct CDR3 sequences, approximately 12% of which appear only once. This material consisted of PBMCs from blood, taken on the day of vaccination. The source of these receptors is a man between 45 and 60 years old who received an inactivated influenza vaccine.

The gene calls are TRBV4-3 and TRBJ1-3, with a possible D match to TRBD1 (6 bases). CDR3 length equals 18 residues. V shed 0 bases and J shed 0 bases, with 15 bases lying between them. Germline CDR1 and CDR2: LGHNA and YSLEER. In DNA form, the CDR3 reads TGCGCCAGCAGCCAAGACTGGGGGCCCTCATACTCTGGAAACACCATATATTTT. This translates into CASSQDWGPSYSGNTIYF.

This clonotype was detected only a few times. The V call is TRBV20-1, the J call TRBJ2-3; D is perhaps TRBD2 (7 bases). The ends were cut back, 6 bases at V and 2 bases at J, with 15 bases in the middle. The CDR3 covers 14 residues. From germline, CDR1 is DFQATT and CDR2 SNEGSKA (reference sequence). This chain's CDR3 is CSAVTGGLTDTQYF. The CDR3 DNA sequence: TGCAGTGCCGTAACGGGGGGCCTCACAGATACGCAGTATTTT.

This clonotype was seen a few times. The chain carries TRBV6-4 and TRBJ2-1; D remains ambiguous. The germline V gene has CDR1 MRHNA and CDR2 SNTAGT. V dropped 3 bases and J dropped 0 bases, with 9 bases sitting between them. This CDR3 spans 15 amino acids. The chain's CDR3 is CASSESLSSYNEQFF. CDR3 in DNA: TGTGCCAGCAGTGAGTCTCTAAGCTCCTACAATGAGCAGTTCTTC.

Only a few counts were recorded for this clonotype. The chain uses TRBV20-1 and TRBJ2-1; D is possibly TRBD2 (5 bases). With 5 bases removed from V and 4 bases from J, the gap between germline ends came to 9 bases. From germline, CDR1 is DFQATT and CDR2 SNEGSKA (reference sequence). The CDR3 runs 12 residues. CDR3 sequence (DNA): TGCAGTGCTCAACGGGGTTACAATGAGCAGTTCTTC. Protein: CSAQRGYNEQFF.

J is TRBJ2-1 and V is TRBV11-2; the match to TRBD2 covers 10 bases. The V gene's germline CDR1 is SGHAT and CDR2 FQNNGV. The length of the CDR3 is 17 residues. Trimming removed 1 base from V and 4 bases from J; junction bases left unmatched: 7. The CDR3, as DNA: TGTGCCAGCAGCTTAGTAGGGCTAGCGGGAGTATACAATGAGCAGTTCTTC. Translated: CASSLVGLAGVYNEQFF.

At least ten counts were recorded for this clonotype. The rearrangement joins TRBV5-4 to TRBJ2-1; perhaps D is TRBD1 or TRBD2 (8 bases each). The ends were cut back, 4 bases at V and 7 bases at J, with 24 bases in the middle. Germline CDR1 SGHNT, CDR2 YYREEE (reference sequence). The CDR3 length is 17 residues. This CDR3 is CASSPPRGRGEENEQFF. The CDR3 bases are TGTGCCAGCAGCCCACCCAGGGGGCGGGGGGAAGAAAATGAGCAGTTCTTC.

Many counts were recorded for this clonotype. The chain combines TRBV20-1 with TRBJ2-1; 7 bases are shared with TRBD2. This CDR3 has 13 residues. In germline, CDR1 is DFQATT, CDR2 SNEGSKA (reference sequence). The V gene end was trimmed by 3 bases and the J gene end by 2 bases; junction bases not matched to a gene: 1. CDR3 protein: CSASLAAYNEQFF. CDR3 nucleotide sequence: TGCAGTGCTAGTCTAGCGGCCTACAATGAGCAGTTCTTC.

CDR3 nucleotides: TGTGCCAGCAGCTTACGGGACACAAACTACGAGCAGTACTTC. This gives the protein CASSLRDTNYEQYF. The gene calls are TRBV7-6 and TRBJ2-7, with D maybe TRBD1 (6 bases). The ends were cut back, 2 bases at V and 3 bases at J, with 11 bases in the middle. The CDR3 extends over 14 amino acids. Germline lookup yields CDR1 SGHVS and CDR2 FNYEAQ.

The V and J genes are TRBV29-1 and TRBJ1-5, with D tentatively TRBD1 (5 bases). V lost 5 bases to trimming and J lost 0 bases, with 14 bases between them. This CDR3 comprises 15 residues. Per germline, CDR1 SQVTM and CDR2 ANQGSEA. The CDR3 spells CSVRSSGDSNQPQHF. CDR3 in DNA: TGCAGCGTTCGTTCCTCGGGGGATAGCAATCAGCCCCAGCATTTT.

The CDR3 nucleotides read TGTGCCCCCACTAGCGGGTGGCCCCAGCATTTT. It encodes CAPTSGWPQHF. V and J are TRBV7-9 and TRBJ1-5; D remains ambiguous. The germline V and J ends were trimmed by 11 bases and 9 bases, with 14 bases remaining between them. There are 11 residues in the CDR3. Germline V gene lookup returns CDR1 SEHNR and CDR2 FQNEAQ (reference sequence).

The V and J genes are TRBV5-1 and TRBJ1-1, with D unresolved. In germline, CDR1 is SGHRS, CDR2 YFSETQ. V shed 7 bases and J shed 4 bases, with 17 bases lying between them. The CDR3 runs 14 residues. CDR3 sequence: CASRRDIFFTEAFF. CDR3 nucleotide sequence: TGCGCCAGCCGACGGGATATCTTTTTCACTGAAGCTTTCTTT.

At least ten counts were recorded for this clonotype. The chain's CDR3 is CASSSRGRGADTQYF. The CDR3 DNA reads as TGCGCCAGCAGCTCTCGGGGAAGAGGGGCAGATACGCAGTATTTT. J is TRBJ2-3 and V is TRBV5-1; TRBD1 or TRBD2 may be the D gene (5 bases each). Trimming pared 3 bases from V and 4 bases from J, leaving 15 bases between. The germline V gene has CDR1 SGHRS and CDR2 YFSETQ. This CDR3 is built from 15 residues.

This clonotype turned up a few times. The CDR3 DNA reads TGTGCCAGCAGCTTCGCATTATTAGCTAACGAGCAGTACTTC. The encoded protein is CASSFALLANEQYF. V usage is TRBV7-2 and J usage is TRBJ2-7; D remains unclear. The CDR3 covers 14 residues. Trimming took 3 bases from V and 5 from J, leaving 14 bases between them. Germline values: CDR1 SGHTA, CDR2 FQGNSA.

Only a few counts were recorded for this clonotype. The V call is TRBV5-1, the J call TRBJ2-2, with D maybe TRBD1 (5 bases). CDR3 size: 14 residues. From germline, CDR1 is SGHRS and CDR2 YFSETQ. The V end was cut by 6 bases, the J end by 0 bases, with 9 bases between. The DNA of the CDR3 is TGCGCCAGCATTAGACAGCCGAACACCGGGGAGCTGTTTTTT. Residues: CASIRQPNTGELFF.

In its sample, this clonotype was seen a few times. The chain employs TRBV20-1 and TRBJ1-5; the D gene is possibly TRBD1 (5 bases). V lost 3 bases and J 3 bases, leaving 15 bases between the germline ends. The V gene's germline CDR1 is DFQATT and CDR2 SNEGSKA (reference sequence). The CDR3 loop spans 15 amino acids. The CDR3 loop is CSASASGRANQPQHF. CDR3 DNA: TGCAGTGCTAGTGCCTCAGGCAGGGCCAATCAGCCCCAGCATTTT.

The chain couples TRBV6-5 to TRBJ2-3; perhaps TRBD2 as D (6 bases). Germline CDR1 is MNHEY and CDR2 is SVGAGI. The CDR3 loop spans 15 amino acids. Trimming pared 4 bases from V and 10 bases from J, leaving 21 bases between. The CDR3 region has the DNA TGTGCCAGCAGTTCCCACCAGACTAGTTGGTTGGCGCAGTATTTT. Translation gives CASSSHQTSWLAQYF.

The chain uses TRBV7-2 and TRBJ2-7; TRBD2 aligns across 7 bases. J was trimmed by 6 bases and V by 1 base; bases with no gene match: 3. The germline gives CDR1 SGHTA, CDR2 FQGNSA. CDR3 size: 13 residues. CDR3 bases: TGTGCCAGCAGCTTAGGCGGGAGCCTCGAGCAGTACTTC. Translated: CASSLGGSLEQYF. Filled out from reference TRBV7-2 and TRBJ2-7, the complete variable domain reads GAGVSQSPSNKVTEKGKDVELRCDPISGHTALYWYRQSLGQGLEFLIYFQGNSAPDKSGLPSDRFSAERTGGSVSTLTIQRTQQEDSAVYLCASSLGGSLEQYFGPGTRLTVT.

This clonotype turned up a few times. The rearrangement uses TRBV20-1 and TRBJ2-1; possible D gene TRBD1, 7 bases. Germline V gene data show CDR1 as DFQATT and CDR2 as SNEGSKA (reference sequence). The V end was cut by 1 base, the J end by 6 bases, with 10 bases between. This CDR3 contains 13 residues. The CDR3 loop reads CSARVQGGNEQFF. The CDR3 coding sequence is TGCAGTGCTAGAGTGCAGGGGGGCAATGAGCAGTTCTTC.